This TCR beta chain was captured in a study of PD-L1 blockade in urothelial cancer. Background on the study: Median T cell yield from blood was around 140,000. The study's findings and limits: Those with durable benefit had larger increases in tumor-associated blood clones at 3 weeks.

This CDR3 spans 15 amino acids. Germline-derived CDR1 and CDR2 are SNHLY and FYNNEI. Losses at the gene ends were 7 bases for V and 5 bases for J; bases not matched to a gene: 7. The repertoire was sequenced with immunoSEQ multiplex PCR; TCRdb's copy has only in-frame clones and lacks some. The table shows some 100,000 clones, with roughly 90% occurring only once. Specified time point: pretreatment peripheral blood. Details on this clone: Its antigen is still unknown.

The chain recombines TRBV2 with TRBJ2-3, with 12 nucleotides matching TRBD2. This TCR derives from a woman older than 75 with urothelial cancer. Sample: PBMCs, taken around atezolizumab (anti-PD-L1) treatment. The CDR3 loop reads CASTRTSGTVDTQYF. CDR3 coding DNA: TGTGCCAGCACTAGGACTAGCGGGACGGTAGATACGCAGTATTTT. The full variable domain, its missing parts supplied by reference TRBV2 and TRBJ2-3, is EPEVTQTPSHQVTQMGQEVILRCVPISNHLYFYWYRQILGQKVEFLVSFYNNEISEKSEIFDDQFSVERPDGSNFTLKIRSTKLEDSAMYFCASTRTSGTVDTQYFGPGTRLTVL.